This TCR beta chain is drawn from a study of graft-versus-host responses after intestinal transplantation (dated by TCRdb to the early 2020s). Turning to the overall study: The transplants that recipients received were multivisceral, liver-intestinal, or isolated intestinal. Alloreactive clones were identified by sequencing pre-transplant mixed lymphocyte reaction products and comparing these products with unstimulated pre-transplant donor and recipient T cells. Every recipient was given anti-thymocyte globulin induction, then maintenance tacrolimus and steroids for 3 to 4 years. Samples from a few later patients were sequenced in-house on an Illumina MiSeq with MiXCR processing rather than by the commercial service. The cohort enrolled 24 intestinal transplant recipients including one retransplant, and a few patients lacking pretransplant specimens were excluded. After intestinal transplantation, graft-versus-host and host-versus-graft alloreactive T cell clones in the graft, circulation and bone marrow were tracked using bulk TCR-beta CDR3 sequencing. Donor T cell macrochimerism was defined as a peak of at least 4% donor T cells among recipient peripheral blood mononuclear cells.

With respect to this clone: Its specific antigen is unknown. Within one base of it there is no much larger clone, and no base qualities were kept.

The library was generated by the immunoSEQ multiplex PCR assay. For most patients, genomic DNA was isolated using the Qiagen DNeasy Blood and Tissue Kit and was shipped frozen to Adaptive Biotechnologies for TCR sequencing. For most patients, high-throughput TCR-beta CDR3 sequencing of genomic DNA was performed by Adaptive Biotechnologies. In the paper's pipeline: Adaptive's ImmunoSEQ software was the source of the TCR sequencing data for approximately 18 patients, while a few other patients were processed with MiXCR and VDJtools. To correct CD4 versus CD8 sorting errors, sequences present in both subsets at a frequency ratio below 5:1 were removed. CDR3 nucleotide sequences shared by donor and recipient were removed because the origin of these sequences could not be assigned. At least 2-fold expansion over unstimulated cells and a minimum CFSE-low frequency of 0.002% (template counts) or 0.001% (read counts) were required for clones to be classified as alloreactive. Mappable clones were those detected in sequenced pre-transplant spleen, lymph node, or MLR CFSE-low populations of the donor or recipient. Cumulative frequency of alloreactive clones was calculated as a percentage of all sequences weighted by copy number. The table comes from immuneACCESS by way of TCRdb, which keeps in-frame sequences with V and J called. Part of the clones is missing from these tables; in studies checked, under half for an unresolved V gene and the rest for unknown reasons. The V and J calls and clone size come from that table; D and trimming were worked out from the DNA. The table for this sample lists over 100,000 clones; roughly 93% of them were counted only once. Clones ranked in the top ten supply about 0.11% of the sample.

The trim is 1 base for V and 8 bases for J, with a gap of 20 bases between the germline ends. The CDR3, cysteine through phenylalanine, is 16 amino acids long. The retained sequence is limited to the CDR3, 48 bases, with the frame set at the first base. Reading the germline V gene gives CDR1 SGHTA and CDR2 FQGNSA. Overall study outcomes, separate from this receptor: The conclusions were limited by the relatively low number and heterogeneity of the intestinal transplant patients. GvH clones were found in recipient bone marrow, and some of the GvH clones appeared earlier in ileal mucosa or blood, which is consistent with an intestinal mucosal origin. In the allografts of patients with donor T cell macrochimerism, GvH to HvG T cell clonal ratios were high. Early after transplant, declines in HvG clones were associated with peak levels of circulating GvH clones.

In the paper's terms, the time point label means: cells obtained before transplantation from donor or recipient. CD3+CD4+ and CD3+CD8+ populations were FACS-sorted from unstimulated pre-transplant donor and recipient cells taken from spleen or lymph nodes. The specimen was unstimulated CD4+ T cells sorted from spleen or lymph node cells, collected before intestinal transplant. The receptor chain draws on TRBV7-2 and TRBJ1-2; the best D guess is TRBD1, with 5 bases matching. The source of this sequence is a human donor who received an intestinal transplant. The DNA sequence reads TGTGCCAGCAGCTTAGGGGGGTCGGGGATCCTTCGGGGCTACACCTTC. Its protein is CASSLGGSGILRGYTF.